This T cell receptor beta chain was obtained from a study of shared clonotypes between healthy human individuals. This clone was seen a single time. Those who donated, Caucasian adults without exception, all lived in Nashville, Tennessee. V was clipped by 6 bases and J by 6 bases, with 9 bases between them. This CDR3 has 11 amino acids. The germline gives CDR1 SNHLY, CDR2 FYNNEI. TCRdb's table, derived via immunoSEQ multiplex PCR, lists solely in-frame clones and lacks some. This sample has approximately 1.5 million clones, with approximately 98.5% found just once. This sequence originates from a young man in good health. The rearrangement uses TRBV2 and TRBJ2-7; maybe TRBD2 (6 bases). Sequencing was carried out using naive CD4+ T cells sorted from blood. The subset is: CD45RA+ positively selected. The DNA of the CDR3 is TGTGCCAGCAGCCAGACTAGCGAGCAGTACTTC. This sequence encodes CASSQTSEQYF. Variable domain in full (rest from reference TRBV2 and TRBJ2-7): EPEVTQTPSHQVTQMGQEVILRCVPISNHLYFYWYRQILGQKVEFLVSFYNNEISEKSEIFDDQFSVERPDGSNFTLKIRSTKLEDSAMYFCASSQTSEQYFGPGTRLTVT.